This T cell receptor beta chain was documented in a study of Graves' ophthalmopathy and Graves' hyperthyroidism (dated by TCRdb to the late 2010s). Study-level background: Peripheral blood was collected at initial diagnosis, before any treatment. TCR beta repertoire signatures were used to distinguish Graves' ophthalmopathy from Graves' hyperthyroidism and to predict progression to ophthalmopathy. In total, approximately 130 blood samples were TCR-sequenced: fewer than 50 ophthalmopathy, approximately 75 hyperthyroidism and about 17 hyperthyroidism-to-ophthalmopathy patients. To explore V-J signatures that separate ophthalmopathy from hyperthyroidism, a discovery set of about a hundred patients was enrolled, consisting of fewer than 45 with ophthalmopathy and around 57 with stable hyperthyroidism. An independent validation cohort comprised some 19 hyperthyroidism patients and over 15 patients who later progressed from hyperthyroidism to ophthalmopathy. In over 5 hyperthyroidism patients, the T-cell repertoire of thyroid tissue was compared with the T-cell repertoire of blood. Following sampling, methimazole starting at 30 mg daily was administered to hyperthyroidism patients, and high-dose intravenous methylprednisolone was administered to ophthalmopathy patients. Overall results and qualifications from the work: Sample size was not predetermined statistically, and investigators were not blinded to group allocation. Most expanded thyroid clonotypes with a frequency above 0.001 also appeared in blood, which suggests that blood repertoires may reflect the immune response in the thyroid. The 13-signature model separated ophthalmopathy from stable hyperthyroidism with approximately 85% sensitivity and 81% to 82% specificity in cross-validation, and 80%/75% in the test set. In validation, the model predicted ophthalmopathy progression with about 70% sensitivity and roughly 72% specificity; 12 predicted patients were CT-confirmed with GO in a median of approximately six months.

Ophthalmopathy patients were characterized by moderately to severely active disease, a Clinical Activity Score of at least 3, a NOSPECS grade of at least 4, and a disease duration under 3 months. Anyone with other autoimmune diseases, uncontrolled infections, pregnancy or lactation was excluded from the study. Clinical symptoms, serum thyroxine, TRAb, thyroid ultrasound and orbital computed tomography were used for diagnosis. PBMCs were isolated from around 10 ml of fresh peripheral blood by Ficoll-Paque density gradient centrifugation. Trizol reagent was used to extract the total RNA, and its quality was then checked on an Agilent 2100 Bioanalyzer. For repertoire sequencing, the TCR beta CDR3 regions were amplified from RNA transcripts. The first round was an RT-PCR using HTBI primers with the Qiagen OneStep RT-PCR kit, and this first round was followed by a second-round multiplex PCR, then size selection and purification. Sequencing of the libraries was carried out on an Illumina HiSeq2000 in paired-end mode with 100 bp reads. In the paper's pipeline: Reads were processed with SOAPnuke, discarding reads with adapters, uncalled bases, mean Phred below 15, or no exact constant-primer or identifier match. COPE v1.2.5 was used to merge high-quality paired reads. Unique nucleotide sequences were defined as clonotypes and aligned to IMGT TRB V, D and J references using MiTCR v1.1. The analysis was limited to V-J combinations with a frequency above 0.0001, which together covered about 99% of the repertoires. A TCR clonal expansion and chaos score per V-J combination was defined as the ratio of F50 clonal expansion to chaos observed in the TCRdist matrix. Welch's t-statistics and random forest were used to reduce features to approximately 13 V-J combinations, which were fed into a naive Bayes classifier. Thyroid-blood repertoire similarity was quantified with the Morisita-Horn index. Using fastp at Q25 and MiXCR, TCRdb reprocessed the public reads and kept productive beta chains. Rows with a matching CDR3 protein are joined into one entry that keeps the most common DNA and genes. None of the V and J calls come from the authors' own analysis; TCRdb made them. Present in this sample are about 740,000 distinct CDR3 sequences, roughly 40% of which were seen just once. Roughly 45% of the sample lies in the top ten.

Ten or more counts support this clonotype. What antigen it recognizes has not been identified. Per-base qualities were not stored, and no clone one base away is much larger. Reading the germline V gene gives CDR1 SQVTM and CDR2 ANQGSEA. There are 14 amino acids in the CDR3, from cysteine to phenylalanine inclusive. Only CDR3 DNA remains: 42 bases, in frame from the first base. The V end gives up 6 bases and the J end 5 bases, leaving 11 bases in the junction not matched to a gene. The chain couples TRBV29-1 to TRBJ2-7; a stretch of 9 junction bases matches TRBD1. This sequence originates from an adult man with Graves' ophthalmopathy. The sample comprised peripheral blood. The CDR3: CSVGRTGARDEQYF. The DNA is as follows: TGCAGCGTAGGTAGGACAGGGGCCCGGGACGAGCAGTACTTC.